These 5 T cell receptor beta chains were sequenced from one sample in a study of T-cell reconstitution after alpha-beta-depleted transplantation in children (TCRdb year 2016). Libraries were made using PCR. TCRdb names Illumina HiSeq 2500 as the instrument used. To normalize quantification of the TCRbeta repertoire, the TCR libraries were built with molecular barcoding that relied on unique molecular identifiers. TCRdb passed the public sequencing reads through fastp at Q25 and MiXCR, retaining productive beta sequences. Entries are consolidated by CDR3 protein sequence, retaining the most common genes and DNA. The sample has approximately 270,000 distinct CDR3 sequences on record, 20% to 30% of them singletons. Jointly, the top ten make up more than 4.5% of the sample. The treatment or condition tag for this specimen amounts to: allogeneic hematopoietic cell transplantation with graft depleted of TCRalphabeta T cells and CD19 B cells.

The specimen was PBMCs, mostly from graft donor cells, collected 360 days after TCRalphabeta/CD19-depleted stem cell transplant. These receptors were collected from a female patient aged 2-9 years who had a stem cell transplant for congenital amegakaryocytic thrombocytopenia, so the T cells may come from the graft donor.

This clonotype came up many times. This sequence joins TRBV9 and TRBJ2-2, with D perhaps TRBD1 or TRBD2 (5 bases each). Germline-derived CDR1 and CDR2 are SGDLS and YYNGEE. The V end lost 0 bases, the J end lost 9 bases, and 15 bases lay between the germline ends. This CDR3 region has 15 residues. The CDR3 is CASSVEGRSVWELFF. The CDR3 region has the DNA TGTGCCAGCAGCGTAGAGGGGAGAAGTGTGTGGGAGCTGTTTTTT.

This clonotype was picked up many times. The V and J genes are TRBV12-3 or TRBV12-4 and TRBJ2-2; TRBD2 agrees at 11 bases. Trimming took 7 bases from V and 1 from J; bases not matched to a gene: 2. The CDR3 totals 15 residues. CDR3 sequence (DNA): TGTGCCAGCAAGACTAGCGGGATGAACACCGGGGAGCTGTTTTTT. Its translation is CASKTSGMNTGELFF.

This rearrangement joins TRBV20-1 to TRBJ2-1, with 13 positions matching TRBD2. V was pared by 3 bases and J by 7 bases, with 9 bases of the junction left unmatched. Germline CDR1 and CDR2: DFQATT and SNEGSKA (reference sequence). The CDR3 runs to 16 residues. This CDR3 is CSARGGLAGRVNEQFF. The CDR3, as DNA: TGCAGTGCTAGGGGGGGACTAGCGGGGAGGGTTAATGAGCAGTTCTTC.

The V gene is TRBV4-3, the J gene TRBJ2-3; unclear D gene. Germline V CDR1 and CDR2: LGHNA, YSLEER. V lost 0 bases, J lost 4 bases, and 5 bases lay in between. The CDR3 length is 13 residues. The CDR3 loop reads CASSQEVPDTQYF. CDR3 sequence (DNA): TGCGCCAGCAGCCAAGAAGTCCCAGATACGCAGTATTTT.

This clonotype appeared a few times. The chain recombines TRBV7-2 with TRBJ1-1; no clear D gene. This CDR3 contains 11 residues. V shed 5 bases and J shed 4 bases, with 5 bases lying between them. CDR1 and CDR2 from the germline V gene are SGHTA and FQGNSA. CDR3 nucleotides: TGTGCCAGCAGCCCCAGCACTGAAGCTTTCTTT. It encodes CASSPSTEAFF.